This T cell receptor beta chain was identified during a study of T-cell reconstitution after alpha-beta-depleted transplantation in children. General study results and limits: By one year post-transplant, T-cell counts and diversity largely arose from T cells that were newly produced. There were reportedly several hundred expanded graft clones from which alpha-beta T cells came about two months after transplant. In some patients, recipient T cells and intrathymic progenitors surviving conditioning explained high day-60 diversity.

This CDR3 comprises 17 residues. Trimming removed 0 bases from V and 2 bases from J, with 15 bases in between. Germline assignment: CDR1 SGHRS and CDR2 YFSETQ. To note about this clonotype: Its antigen is unidentified.

Unique molecular identifiers tagged the TCRbeta library. TCRdb used MiXCR to reprocess the PCR reads, holding one entry per CDR3 protein. The table lists over 450,000 distinct CDR3 sequences, about 10% of them singletons. The receptor's source is a child aged 2 to 10 with inherited bone marrow failure, due to receive a stem cell transplant. The starting material was PBMCs, obtained before TCRalphabeta/CD19-depleted stem cell transplant. The rearrangement links TRBV5-1 to TRBJ2-1; TRBD1 is a possible D gene (6 bases). This CDR3 is CASSLGQGFVPYNEQFF. The CDR3 DNA follows: TGCGCCAGCAGCTTGGGTCAGGGGTTTGTGCCCTACAATGAGCAGTTCTTC.